This T cell receptor beta chain is drawn from a study of Ad26.COV2.S vaccination and SARS-CoV-2 variants. Background on the study: Recipients of Ad26.COV2.S got it intramuscularly, once or twice 56 days apart. Study-level findings and limits: Substantial breadth in spike-specific CD8+ and CD4+ T cell responses was reportedly seen after vaccination. Analyses of TCR breadth and depth may have underestimated total T cell responses.

The sample's treatment: roughly 19 received Ad26.COV2.S at low or high dose, single or two shots; about 5 received placebo; per-sample allocation not given. Sampling was performed 63 days after the first vaccine or placebo injection. This clone came up a few times. What it binds is unknown. Measured with immunoSEQ multiplex PCR; TCRdb has only the in-frame clones, and not every one. Of a few hundred thousand clones in the sample, roughly 88% were seen once. Germline CDR1 and CDR2: LGHNA and YSLEER. Trimming left V 4 bases short and J 6 bases short, with 15 bases between. This CDR3 comprises 14 residues.

The chain combines TRBV4-3 with TRBJ1-2; D call uncertain. This receptor was identified in a person aged 18-65 years who received the Ad26.COV2.S COVID-19 vaccine or a placebo. The input for sequencing was peripheral blood, taken in a trial of Ad26.COV2.S vaccine versus placebo. DNA for the CDR3: TGCGCCAGCAGCCCAATAGATCGCTTCGATGGCTACACCTTC. Its translation: CASSPIDRFDGYTF.